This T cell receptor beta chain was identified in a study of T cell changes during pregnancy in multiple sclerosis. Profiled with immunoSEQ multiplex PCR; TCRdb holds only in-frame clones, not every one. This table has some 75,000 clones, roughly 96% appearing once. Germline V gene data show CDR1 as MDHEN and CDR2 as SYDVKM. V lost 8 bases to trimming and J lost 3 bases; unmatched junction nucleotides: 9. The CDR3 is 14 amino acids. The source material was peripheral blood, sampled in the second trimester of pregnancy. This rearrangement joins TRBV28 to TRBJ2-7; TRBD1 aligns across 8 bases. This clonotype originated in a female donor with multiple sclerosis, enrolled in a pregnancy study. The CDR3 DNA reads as TGTGCCAGCTCCTTGCGTGACAGGGGCTACGAGCAGTACTTC. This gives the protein CASSLRDRGYEQYF.